Listed here is a single T cell receptor beta chain. As yet, its antigen is unknown. This entry comes from a study of T cells in localized non-small cell lung cancer. General study results and limits: Owing to sequencing of a solitary tumor region, heterogeneity cannot be discounted. A median of around 60 clones ranked among the top 100 in tumor appeared in adjacent lung. Increased T cell density in blood showed an association with longer overall survival.

Germline V gives CDR1 LNHDA, CDR2 SQIVND (reference sequence). This CDR3 comprises 14 residues. The V end was cut by 1 base, the J end by 1 base, with 8 bases between. Only in-frame clones appear in the TCRdb table, and some are missing; sequencing was by immunoSEQ multiplex PCR. The table has 20,000 to 25,000 clones, approximately 86% seen once. V and J are TRBV19 and TRBJ2-7, with D unresolved. This sequence originates from an older female donor with stage I lung adenocarcinoma. The sample consisted of peripheral blood, taken before any cancer treatment. CDR3 sequence: CASSIAASSYEQYF. In DNA form, the CDR3 reads TGTGCCAGTAGTATAGCAGCCTCATCCTACGAGCAGTACTTC. Full variable domain (missing parts from reference TRBV19 and TRBJ2-7): DGGITQSPKYLFRKEGQNVTLSCEQNLNHDAMYWYRQDPGQGLRLIYYSQIVNDFQKGDIAEGYSVSREKKESFPLTVTSAQKNPTAFYLCASSIAASSYEQYFGPGTRLTVT.